This T cell receptor (beta chain) was identified during a study of T cell repertoires in cytomegalovirus infection. Across the whole study: Based on public TCR beta signatures, there were indications of CMV infection and of a matching HLA type.

TCRdb re-called the reads through MiXCR, storing one row per CDR3 protein. The sample shows hundreds of thousands of distinct CDR3 sequences, 30% to 40% of them seen only once. Findings and limits, study-wide: It was HLA-C-restricted CMV-specific TCR beta clonotypes that dominated the response ex vivo.

CDR3 size: 15 residues. Germline V gives CDR1 SNHLY, CDR2 FYNNEI. Unmatched junction bases numbered 6, after V lost 4 bases and J lost 1 base. This clonotype was counted between two and nine times. No antigen is known for it. This chain connects TRBV2 to TRBJ1-1; 7 bases map to TRBD1. The origin of this receptor is a human donor in good health (CMV status not recorded). Some clones in this sample may be carry-over from other donors' samples. Here the sequenced sample was cultured CD8+ T cells from PBMCs, taken from culture after CMV antigen stimulation. The chain's CDR3 is CASSVNRQGNTEAFF. Written as DNA, the CDR3 is TGTGCCAGCAGTGTTAATCGACAGGGGAACACTGAAGCTTTCTTT. Full variable domain (missing parts from reference TRBV2 and TRBJ1-1): EPEVTQTPSHQVTQMGQEVILRCVPISNHLYFYWYRQILGQKVEFLVSFYNNEISEKSEIFDDQFSVERPDGSNFTLKIRSTKLEDSAMYFCASSVNRQGNTEAFFGQGTRLTVV.